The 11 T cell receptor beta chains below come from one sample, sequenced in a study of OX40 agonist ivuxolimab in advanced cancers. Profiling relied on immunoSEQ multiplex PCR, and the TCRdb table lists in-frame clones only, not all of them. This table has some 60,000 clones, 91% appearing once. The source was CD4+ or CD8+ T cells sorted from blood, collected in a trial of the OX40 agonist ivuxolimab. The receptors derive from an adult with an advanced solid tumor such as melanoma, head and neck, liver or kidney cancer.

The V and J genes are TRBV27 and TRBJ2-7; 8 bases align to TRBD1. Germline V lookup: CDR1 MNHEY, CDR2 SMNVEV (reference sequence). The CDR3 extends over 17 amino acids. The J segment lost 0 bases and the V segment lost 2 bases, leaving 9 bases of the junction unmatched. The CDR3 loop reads CASSLARGQGSSYEQYF. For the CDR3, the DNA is TGTGCCAGCAGTTTAGCCCGAGGACAGGGCAGCTCCTACGAGCAGTACTTC.

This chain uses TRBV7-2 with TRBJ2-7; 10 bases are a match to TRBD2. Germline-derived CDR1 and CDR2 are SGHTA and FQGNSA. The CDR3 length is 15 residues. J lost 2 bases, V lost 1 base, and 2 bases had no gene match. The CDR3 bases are TGTGCCAGCAGCTTAGGCGGGACTAGCGCCTACGAGCAGTACTTC. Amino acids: CASSLGGTSAYEQYF. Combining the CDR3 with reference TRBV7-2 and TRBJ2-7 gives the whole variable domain GAGVSQSPSNKVTEKGKDVELRCDPISGHTALYWYRQSLGQGLEFLIYFQGNSAPDKSGLPSDRFSAERTGGSVSTLTIQRTQQEDSAVYLCASSLGGTSAYEQYFGPGTRLTVT.

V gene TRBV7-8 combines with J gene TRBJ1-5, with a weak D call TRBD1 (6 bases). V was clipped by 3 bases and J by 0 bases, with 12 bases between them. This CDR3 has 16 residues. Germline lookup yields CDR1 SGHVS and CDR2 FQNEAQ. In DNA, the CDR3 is TGTGCCAGCAGCTTCGGGGGACATAATAGCAATCAGCCCCAGCATTTT. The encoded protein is CASSFGGHNSNQPQHF.

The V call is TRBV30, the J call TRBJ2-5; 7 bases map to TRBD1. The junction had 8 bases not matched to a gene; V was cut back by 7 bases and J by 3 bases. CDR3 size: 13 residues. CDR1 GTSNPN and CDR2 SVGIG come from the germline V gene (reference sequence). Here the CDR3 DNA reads TGTGCCTCCCAACAGGGGCCTAAAGAGACCCAGTACTTC. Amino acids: CASQQGPKETQYF.

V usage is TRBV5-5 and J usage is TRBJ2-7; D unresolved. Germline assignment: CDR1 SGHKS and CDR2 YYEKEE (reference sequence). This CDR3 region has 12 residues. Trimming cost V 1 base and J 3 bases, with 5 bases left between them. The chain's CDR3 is CASSLFGYEQYF. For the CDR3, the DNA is TGTGCCAGCAGCTTGTTCGGCTACGAGCAGTACTTC.

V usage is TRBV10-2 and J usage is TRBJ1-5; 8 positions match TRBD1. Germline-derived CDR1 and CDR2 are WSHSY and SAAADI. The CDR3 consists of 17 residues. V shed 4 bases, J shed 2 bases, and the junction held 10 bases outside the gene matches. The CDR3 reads CASSASRGLEGNQPQHF. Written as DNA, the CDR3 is TGCGCCAGCAGTGCTTCCAGGGGGCTGGAGGGCAATCAGCCCCAGCATTTT.

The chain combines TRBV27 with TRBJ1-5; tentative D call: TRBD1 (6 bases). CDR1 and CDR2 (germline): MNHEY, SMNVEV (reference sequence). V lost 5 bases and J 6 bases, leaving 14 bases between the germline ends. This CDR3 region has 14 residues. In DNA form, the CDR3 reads TGTGCCAGCAGTAGAACAGGGTTTGTTCAGCCCCAGCATTTT. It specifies CASSRTGFVQPQHF.

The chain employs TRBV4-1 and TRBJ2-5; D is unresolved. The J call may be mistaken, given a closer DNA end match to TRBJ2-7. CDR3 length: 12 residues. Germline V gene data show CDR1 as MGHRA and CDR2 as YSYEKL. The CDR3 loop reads CASSHLNYEQYF. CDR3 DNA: TGCGCCAGCAGCCATCTCAACTACGAGCAGTACTTC.

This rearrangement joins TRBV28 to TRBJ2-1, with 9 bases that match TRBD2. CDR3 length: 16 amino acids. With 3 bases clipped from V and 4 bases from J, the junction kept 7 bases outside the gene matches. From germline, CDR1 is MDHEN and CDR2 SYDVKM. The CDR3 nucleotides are TGTGCCAGCAGTTTCTATAGACTAGCGGCTTACAATGAGCAGTTCTTC. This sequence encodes CASSFYRLAAYNEQFF. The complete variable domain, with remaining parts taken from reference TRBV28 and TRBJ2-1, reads DVKVTQSSRYLVKRTGEKVFLECVQDMDHENMFWYRQDPGLGLRLIYFSYDVKMKEKGDIPEGYSVSREKKERFSLILESASTNQTSMYLCASSFYRLAAYNEQFFGPGTRLTVL.

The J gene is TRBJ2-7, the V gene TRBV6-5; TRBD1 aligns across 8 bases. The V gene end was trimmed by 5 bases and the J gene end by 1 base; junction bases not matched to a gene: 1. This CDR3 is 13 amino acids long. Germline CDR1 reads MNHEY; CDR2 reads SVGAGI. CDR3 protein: CASSGQGSYEQYF. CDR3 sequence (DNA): TGTGCCAGCAGTGGACAGGGTTCCTACGAGCAGTACTTC.

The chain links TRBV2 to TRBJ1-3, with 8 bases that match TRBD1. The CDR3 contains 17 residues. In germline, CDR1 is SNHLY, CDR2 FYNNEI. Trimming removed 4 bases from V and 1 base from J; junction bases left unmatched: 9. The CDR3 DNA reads TGTGCCAGCAGTGCGAGGACAGGGATCAATTCTGGAAACACCATATATTTT. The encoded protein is CASSARTGINSGNTIYF.